This T cell receptor beta chain was obtained from a study of blood T cell repertoires in COVID-19. For the study at large: Some COVID-19 samples were acute and others convalescent; all came from the United States, Italy and Spain.

V was pared by 0 bases and J by 5 bases, with 7 bases of the junction left unmatched. CDR1 and CDR2 (germline): MNHNY, SVGAGI (reference sequence). The CDR3 sequence is 16 residues long. Under the authors' procedure: Using reference gene primer amplification, nucleated cell counts were estimated. Generated by immunoSEQ multiplex PCR, the TCRdb table keeps only in-frame clones and is missing some. That table furnishes V, J and clone size, whereas the DNA furnished D and trimming. The data show under 200,000 clones, with 88% seen just once and under 2.5% held by the top ten. The origin of this receptor is a man between 65 and 80 years old with active or convalescent COVID-19. The chain employs TRBV6-6 and TRBJ2-1, with 7 positions matching TRBD2. Sample: peripheral blood. The CDR3 is CASSYSGSAGDNEQFF. For the CDR3, the DNA is TGTGCCAGCAGTTACTCGGGTAGCGCGGGAGACAATGAGCAGTTCTTC.